The rows below give T cell receptor beta chains drawn from one sample of a study of blood T cell repertoires in COVID-19. Clones were sequenced by immunoSEQ multiplex PCR, and TCRdb holds only the in-frame ones, with some missing. Of some 310,000 clones in the sample, 90% were seen once. The specimen sequenced was peripheral blood. These receptors were taken from a woman in her 40s with COVID-19, enrolled during active disease. The CDR3 runs from the conserved cysteine through the conserved F or W. The D gene is left open where the match is weak. Not all rows give a size; the values are once, few, many and, for expanded clones, a class.

clone size	D gene	J gene	V gene	CDR3 protein	CDR3 DNA
.	TRBD2	TRBJ2-3	TRBV6-2/TRBV6-3	CASSYSIAGESADTQYF	TGTGCCAGCAGTTACTCTATAGCGGGGGAGAGTGCAGATACGCAGTATTTT
.	.	TRBJ1-2	TRBV30	CAWRTELVPNYGYTF	TGTGCCTGGAGGACAGAATTAGTACCTAACTATGGCTACACCTTC
.	TRBD1	TRBJ1-1	TRBV7-2	CASSLNQGAVNTEAFF	TGTGCCAGCAGCCTGAACCAGGGGGCCGTCAACACTGAAGCTTTCTTT
.	TRBD2	TRBJ2-1	TRBV5-1	CASSWLLAGLGDEQFF	TGCGCCAGCAGCTGGCTACTAGCGGGACTAGGGGATGAGCAGTTCTTC
.	.	TRBJ1-5	TRBV15	CATSRPLNQPQHF	TGTGCCACCAGCAGACCCCTCAATCAGCCCCAGCATTTT
.	.	TRBJ1-4	TRBV5-1	CASSGGDANEKLFF	TGCGCCAGCTCTGGAGGGGACGCTAATGAAAAACTGTTTTTT
.	TRBD2	TRBJ2-5	TRBV13	CASSILTSGSGTQYF	TGTGCCAGCAGCATCTTGACTAGCGGGAGTGGGACCCAGTACTTC
.	.	TRBJ1-1	TRBV29-1	CSVEAISGNTEAFF	TGCAGCGTTGAAGCGATTTCGGGGAACACTGAAGCTTTCTTT
.	.	TRBJ2-3	TRBV28	CASSLVTGRTDTQYF	TGTGCCAGCAGTTTGGTAACAGGGCGCACAGATACGCAGTATTTT
.	TRBD1	TRBJ1-1	TRBV6-2/TRBV6-3	CASSYRDRGAVMNTEAFF	TGTGCCAGCAGTTACCGGGACAGGGGTGCCGTGATGAACACTGAAGCTTTCTTT
once	TRBD1	TRBJ1-2	TRBV7-2	CASSLALGQVYGYTF	TGTGCCAGCAGCTTAGCGCTGGGACAGGTCTATGGCTACACCTTC
.	.	TRBJ1-3	TRBV10-3	CAISEEDSRNTIYF	TGTGCCATCAGTGAGGAGGACAGTAGAAACACCATATATTTT
.	TRBD2	TRBJ2-1	TRBV9	CASSVETSGIDQFF	TGTGCCAGCAGCGTGGAGACTAGCGGGATAGATCAGTTCTTC
.	TRBD1	TRBJ1-2	TRBV27	CASSQIGTGMDGYTF	TGTGCCAGCAGTCAAATCGGGACAGGGATGGATGGCTACACCTTC
.	.	TRBJ2-7	TRBV6-2/TRBV6-3	CASSYAGGVSYEQYF	TGTGCCAGCAGTTACGCAGGAGGGGTATCCTACGAGCAGTACTTC
.	TRBD1	TRBJ1-1	TRBV5-1	CASSLGQKNTEAFF	TGCGCCAGCAGCCTGGGACAGAAGAACACTGAAGCTTTCTTT
.	TRBD1	TRBJ2-1	TRBV11-3	CASSQNPSGTGLYNEQFF	TGTGCCAGCAGCCAAAATCCCTCCGGGACAGGGTTGTACAATGAGCAGTTCTTC
.	.	TRBJ1-4	TRBV6-5	CASSPRGASNEKLFF	TGTGCCAGCAGCCCCCGGGGAGCCTCTAATGAAAAACTGTTTTTT
.	.	TRBJ1-4	TRBV12-3/TRBV12-4	CASTTPDSRLFF	TGTGCCAGCACCACCCCCGACAGTCGACTGTTTTTT
.	TRBD1	TRBJ1-5	TRBV28	CASSQPTGASNQPQHF	TGTGCCAGCAGTCAACCGACAGGGGCGAGCAATCAGCCCCAGCATTTT
once	TRBD1	TRBJ1-5	TRBV5-5	CASSLSTWQGEMNQPQHF	TGTGCCAGCAGCTTGTCAACTTGGCAGGGGGAGATGAATCAGCCCCAGCATTTT
.	TRBD2	TRBJ2-5	TRBV19	CASNTGLAGVETQYF	TGTGCCAGTAATACTGGACTAGCGGGAGTTGAGACCCAGTACTTC
.	TRBD1	TRBJ2-3	TRBV3-1/TRBV3-2	CASSHALGRGFTDTQYF	TGTGCCAGCAGCCACGCCCTGGGCAGGGGGTTCACAGATACGCAGTATTTT
.	TRBD2	TRBJ2-7	TRBV2	CASSEGKLAGGDYEQYF	TGTGCCAGCAGTGAAGGGAAACTAGCGGGGGGGGACTACGAGCAGTACTTC
.	.	TRBJ2-2	TRBV3-1/TRBV3-2	CASSQVLSGELFF	TGTGCCAGCAGCCAAGTACTGAGCGGGGAGCTGTTTTTT
few	.	TRBJ2-7	TRBV29-1	CSGGQGKSYEQYF	TGCAGCGGTGGGCAGGGGAAATCCTACGAGCAGTACTTC
.	TRBD1	TRBJ1-3	TRBV5-4	CASSSRDRGNTIYF	TGTGCCAGCAGCTCTCGGGACAGGGGAAACACCATATATTTT
.	TRBD1	TRBJ1-5	TRBV15	CATGLQTGNLPQPQHF	TGTGCCACCGGACTTCAGACAGGGAATCTACCTCAGCCCCAGCATTTT
.	.	TRBJ2-7	TRBV27	CASSPDLTLWEQYF	TGTGCCAGCAGTCCCGACTTAACCCTTTGGGAGCAGTACTTC
few	TRBD1	TRBJ1-6	TRBV19	CASSGQGFNSPLHF	TGTGCCAGTAGTGGACAGGGGTTCAATTCACCCCTCCACTTT
.	TRBD2	TRBJ2-1	TRBV3-1/TRBV3-2	CASSQGRSGRATNEQFF	TGTGCCAGCAGCCAAGGACGTAGCGGGAGGGCGACGAATGAGCAGTTCTTC
few	.	TRBJ1-1	TRBV27	CASSIPQGEAFF	TGTGCCAGCAGTATCCCGCAGGGTGAAGCTTTCTTT
.	TRBD1	TRBJ1-2	TRBV19	CASSIDRAGYTF	TGTGCCAGTAGTATCGACAGGGCTGGCTACACCTTC
.	TRBD1	TRBJ2-2	TRBV7-2	CASRSLQGATGELFF	TGTGCCAGCAGGTCTCTACAGGGGGCCACCGGGGAGCTGTTTTTT
.	TRBD1	TRBJ2-5	TRBV7-3	CASSPGQGQETQYF	TGTGCCAGCAGCCCTGGACAGGGACAAGAGACCCAGTACTTC
once	.	TRBJ2-7	TRBV28	CASRYYEQYF	TGTGCCAGCAGGTATTACGAGCAGTACTTC
.	.	TRBJ1-4	TRBV9	CASSEQTGSTNEKLFF	TGTGCCAGCAGCGAACAAACAGGGTCCACTAATGAAAAACTGTTTTTT
.	.	TRBJ2-1	TRBV7-8	CASSLVAGSSYNEQFF	TGTGCCAGCAGCTTAGTGGCGGGAAGCTCCTACAATGAGCAGTTCTTC
.	.	TRBJ1-5	TRBV28	CASSFRGNNQPQHF	TGTGCCAGCAGTTTTAGAGGAAACAATCAGCCCCAGCATTTT
.	TRBD2	TRBJ2-3	TRBV7-3	CASSLTPGTIITSTDTQYF	TGTGCCAGCAGCTTAACACCCGGGACTATTATCACTAGCACAGATACGCAGTATTTT